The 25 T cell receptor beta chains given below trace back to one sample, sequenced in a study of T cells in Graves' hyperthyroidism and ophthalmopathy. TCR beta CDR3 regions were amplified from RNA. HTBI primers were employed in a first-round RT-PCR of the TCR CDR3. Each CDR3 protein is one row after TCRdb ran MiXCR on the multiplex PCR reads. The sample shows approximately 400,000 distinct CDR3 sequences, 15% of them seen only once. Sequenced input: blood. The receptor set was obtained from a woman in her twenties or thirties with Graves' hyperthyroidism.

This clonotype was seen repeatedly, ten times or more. As DNA, the CDR3 is TGCAGTGTCCCCACCGAGTACTACGAGCAGTACTTC. Amino acid sequence: CSVPTEYYEQYF. The genes are TRBV20-1 and TRBJ2-7, with D hard to call. There are 12 residues in the CDR3. Germline CDR1 is DFQATT and CDR2 is SNEGSKA (reference sequence). Trimming shortened V by 7 bases and J by 3 bases, and 13 bases separated the two germline ends.

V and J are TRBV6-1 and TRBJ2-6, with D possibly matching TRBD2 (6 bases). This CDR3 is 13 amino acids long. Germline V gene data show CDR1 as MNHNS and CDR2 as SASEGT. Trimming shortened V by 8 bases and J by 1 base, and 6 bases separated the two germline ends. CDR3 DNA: TGTGCCAGCCGGGAGTCTGGGGCCAACGTCCTGACTTTC. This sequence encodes CASRESGANVLTF.

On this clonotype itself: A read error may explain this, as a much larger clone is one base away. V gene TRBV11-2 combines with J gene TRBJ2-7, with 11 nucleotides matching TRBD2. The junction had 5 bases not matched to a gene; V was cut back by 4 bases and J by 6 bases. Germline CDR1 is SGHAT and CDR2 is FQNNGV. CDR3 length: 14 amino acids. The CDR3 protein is CASSSTSGTIEQYF. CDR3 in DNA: TGTGCCAGCAGCTCGACTAGCGGGACCATCGAGCAGTACTTC.

The CDR3 region is CACQLTGTGNYGYTF. The CDR3 bases are TGTGCCTGCCAACTGACCGGGACAGGGAACTATGGCTACACCTTC. This sequence joins TRBV30 and TRBJ1-2; TRBD1 agrees at 9 bases. Germline CDR1 and CDR2: GTSNPN and SVGIG (reference sequence). The CDR3 covers 15 residues. V gave up 6 bases and J gave up 2 bases; unmatched junction bases: 10.

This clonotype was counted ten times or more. This chain's CDR3 is CASKASGVSYNEQFF. The CDR3, as DNA: TGTGCCAGCAAAGCTAGCGGGGTCTCCTACAATGAGCAGTTCTTC. The chain combines TRBV6-1 with TRBJ2-1, with 9 nucleotides matching TRBD2. There are 15 residues in the CDR3. Per germline, CDR1 MNHNS and CDR2 SASEGT. V lost 7 bases, J lost 0 bases, and 4 bases stayed unmatched.

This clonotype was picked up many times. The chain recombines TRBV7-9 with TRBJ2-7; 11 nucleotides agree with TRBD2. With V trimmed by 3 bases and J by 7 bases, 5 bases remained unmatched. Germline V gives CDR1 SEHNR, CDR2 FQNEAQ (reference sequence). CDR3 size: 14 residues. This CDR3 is CASSLGLAAEEQYF. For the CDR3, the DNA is TGTGCCAGCAGCTTGGGACTAGCGGCAGAGGAGCAGTACTTC. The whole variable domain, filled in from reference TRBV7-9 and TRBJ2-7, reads DTGVSQNPRHKITKRGQNVTFRCDPISEHNRLYWYRQTLGQGPEFLTYFQNEAQLEKSRLLSDRFSAERPKGSFSTLEIQRTEQGDSAMYLCASSLGLAAEEQYFGPGTRLTVT.

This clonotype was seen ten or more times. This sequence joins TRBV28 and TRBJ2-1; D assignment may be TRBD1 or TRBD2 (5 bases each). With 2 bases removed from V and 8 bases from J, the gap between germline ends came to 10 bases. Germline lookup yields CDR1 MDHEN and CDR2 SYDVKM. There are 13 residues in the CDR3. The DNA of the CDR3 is TGTGCCAGCAGTTTAGGTGGGACCCATGAGCAGTTCTTC. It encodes CASSLGGTHEQFF.

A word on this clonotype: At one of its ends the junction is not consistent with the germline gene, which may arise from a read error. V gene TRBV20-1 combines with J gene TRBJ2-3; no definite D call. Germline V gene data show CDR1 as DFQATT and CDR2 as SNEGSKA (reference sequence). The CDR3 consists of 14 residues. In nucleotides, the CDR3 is TGCAGTGCTCTCAGACTGGTGGGCACAGATGCGCAGTATTTT. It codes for CSALRLVGTDAQYF.

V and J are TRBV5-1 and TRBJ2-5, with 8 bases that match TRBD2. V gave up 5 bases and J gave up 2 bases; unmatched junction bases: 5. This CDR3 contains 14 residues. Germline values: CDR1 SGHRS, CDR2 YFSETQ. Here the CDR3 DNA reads TGCGCCAGCAGATTCGGGGGGGGACAAGAGACCCAGTACTTC. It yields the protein CASRFGGGQETQYF.

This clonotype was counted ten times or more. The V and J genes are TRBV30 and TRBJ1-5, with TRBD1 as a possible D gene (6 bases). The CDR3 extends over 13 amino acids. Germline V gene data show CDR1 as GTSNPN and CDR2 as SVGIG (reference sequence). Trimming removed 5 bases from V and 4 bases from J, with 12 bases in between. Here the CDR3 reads CAWGNQGNQPQHF. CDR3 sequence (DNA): TGTGCCTGGGGAAATCAGGGGAATCAGCCCCAGCATTTT.

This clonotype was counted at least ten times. For the CDR3, the DNA is TGCAGTGCTAGAGATCCCCTGCATCGGCGGGTTGCTTTATCCGGGGAGCTGTTTTTT. Translation: CSARDPLHRRVALSGELFF. J is TRBJ2-2 and V is TRBV20-1, with D possibly matching TRBD2 (5 bases). The germline V gene encodes CDR1 DFQATT and CDR2 SNEGSKA (reference sequence). V gave up 0 bases and J gave up 6 bases, with 26 bases separating them. This CDR3 is 19 amino acids long.

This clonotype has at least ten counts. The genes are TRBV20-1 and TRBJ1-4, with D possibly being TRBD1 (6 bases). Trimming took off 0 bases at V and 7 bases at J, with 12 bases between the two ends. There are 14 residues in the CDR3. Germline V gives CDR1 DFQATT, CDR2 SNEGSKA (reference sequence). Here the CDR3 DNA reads TGCAGTGCTAGAGATTACCAGGGGAGTGAAAAACTGTTTTTT. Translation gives CSARDYQGSEKLFF.

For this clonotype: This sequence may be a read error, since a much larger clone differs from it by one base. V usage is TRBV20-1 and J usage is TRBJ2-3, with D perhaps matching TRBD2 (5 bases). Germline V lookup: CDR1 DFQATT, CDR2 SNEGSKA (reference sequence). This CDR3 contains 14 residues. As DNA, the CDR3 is TGCAGTGCTTCGCCGGACCCCTCCGGGCGGGCGCAGTGTTTT. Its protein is CSASPDPSGRAQCF.

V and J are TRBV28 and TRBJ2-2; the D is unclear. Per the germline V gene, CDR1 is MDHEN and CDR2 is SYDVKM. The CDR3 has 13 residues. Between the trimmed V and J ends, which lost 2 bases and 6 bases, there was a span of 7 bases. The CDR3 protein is CASSLTLPGELFF. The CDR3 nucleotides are TGTGCCAGCAGTTTAACTCTCCCCGGGGAGCTGTTTTTT.

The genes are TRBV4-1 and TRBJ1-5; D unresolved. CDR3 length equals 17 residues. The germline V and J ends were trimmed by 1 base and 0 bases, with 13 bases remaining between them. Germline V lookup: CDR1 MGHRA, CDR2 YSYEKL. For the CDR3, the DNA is TGCGCCAGCAGCCAAGGTTCATCGGGGTATAGCAATCAGCCCCAGCATTTT. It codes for CASSQGSSGYSNQPQHF.

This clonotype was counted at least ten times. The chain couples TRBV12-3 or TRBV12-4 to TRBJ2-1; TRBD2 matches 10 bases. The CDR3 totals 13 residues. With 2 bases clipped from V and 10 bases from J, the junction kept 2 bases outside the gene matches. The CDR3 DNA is TGTGCCAGCAGTTTACAACTAGCGGGAGAGCAGTTCTTC. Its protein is CASSLQLAGEQFF.

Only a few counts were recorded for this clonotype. The CDR3, as DNA: TGTGCCAGCAGCCAAGCCGGGACACTGGAGGGAGCTTTCTTT. Translated: CASSQAGTLEGAFF. V and J are TRBV14 and TRBJ1-1, with D perhaps matching TRBD1 (6 bases). Trimming shortened V by 1 base and J by 10 bases, and 16 bases separated the two germline ends. Germline V gene sequence: CDR1 SGHDN, CDR2 FVKESK. The CDR3 loop spans 14 amino acids.

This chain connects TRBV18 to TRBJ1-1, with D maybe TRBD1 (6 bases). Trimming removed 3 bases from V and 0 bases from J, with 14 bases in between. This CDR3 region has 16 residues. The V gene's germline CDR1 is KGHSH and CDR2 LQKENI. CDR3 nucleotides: TGTGCCAGCTCACCGAGCGACAGGCCCCTGAACACTGAAGCTTTCTTT. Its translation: CASSPSDRPLNTEAFF.

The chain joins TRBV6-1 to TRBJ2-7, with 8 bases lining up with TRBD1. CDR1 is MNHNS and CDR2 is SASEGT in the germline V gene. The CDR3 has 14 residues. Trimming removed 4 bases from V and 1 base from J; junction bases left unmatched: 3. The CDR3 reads CASSGRDRSYEQYF. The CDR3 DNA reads TGTGCCAGCAGTGGACGGGACAGGTCCTACGAGCAGTACTTC.

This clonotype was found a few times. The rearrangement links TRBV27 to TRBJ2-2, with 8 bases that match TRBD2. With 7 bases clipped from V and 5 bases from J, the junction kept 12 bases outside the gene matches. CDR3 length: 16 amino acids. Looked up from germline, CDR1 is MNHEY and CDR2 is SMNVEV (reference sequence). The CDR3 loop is CASKHLSGSETGELFF. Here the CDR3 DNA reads TGTGCCAGCAAACACCTAAGCGGGAGTGAGACCGGGGAGCTGTTTTTT.

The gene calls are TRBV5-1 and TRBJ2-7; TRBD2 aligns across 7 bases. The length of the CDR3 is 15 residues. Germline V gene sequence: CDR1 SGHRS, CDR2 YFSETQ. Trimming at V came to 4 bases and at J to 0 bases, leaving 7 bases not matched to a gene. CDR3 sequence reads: CASSPGTTISYEQYF. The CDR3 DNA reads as TGCGCCAGCAGCCCGGGGACTACTATCTCCTACGAGCAGTACTTC.

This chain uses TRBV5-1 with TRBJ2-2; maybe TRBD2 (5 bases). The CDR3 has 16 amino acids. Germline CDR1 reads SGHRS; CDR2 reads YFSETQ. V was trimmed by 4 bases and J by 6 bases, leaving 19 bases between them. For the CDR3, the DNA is TGCGCCAGCAGCCCGCCGTGGACTCTAGAACCCGGGGAGCTGTTTTTT. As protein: CASSPPWTLEPGELFF.

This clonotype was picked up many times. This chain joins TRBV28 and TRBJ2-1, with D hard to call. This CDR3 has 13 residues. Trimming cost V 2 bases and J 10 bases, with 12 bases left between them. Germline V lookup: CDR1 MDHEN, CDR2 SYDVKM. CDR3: CASSLTAVPEQFF. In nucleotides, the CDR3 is TGTGCCAGCAGTTTAACGGCTGTGCCAGAGCAGTTCTTC.

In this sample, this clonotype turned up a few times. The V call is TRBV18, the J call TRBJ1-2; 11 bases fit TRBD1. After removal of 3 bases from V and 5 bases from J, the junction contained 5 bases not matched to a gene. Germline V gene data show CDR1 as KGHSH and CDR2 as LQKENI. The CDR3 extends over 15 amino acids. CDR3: CASSPPGQGEYGYTF. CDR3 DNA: TGTGCCAGCTCACCCCCGGGACAGGGGGAATATGGCTACACCTTC.

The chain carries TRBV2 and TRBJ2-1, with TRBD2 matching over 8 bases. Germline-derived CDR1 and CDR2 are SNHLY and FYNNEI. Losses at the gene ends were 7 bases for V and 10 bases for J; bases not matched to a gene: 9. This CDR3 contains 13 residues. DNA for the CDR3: TGTGCCAGCATGGGCGGAGCGGGAGAAGAGCAGTTCTTC. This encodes CASMGGAGEEQFF.